This paragraph reports one T cell receptor beta chain. Its target is unknown. The CDR3 runs to 13 residues. Germline lookup yields CDR1 SGHDT and CDR2 YYEEEE. Trimming removed 7 bases from V and 5 bases from J, with 16 bases in between. The sample comes from a study of T cell repertoires in cytomegalovirus infection. Study-wide background: Both a matching HLA type and CMV infection were indicated by public TCR beta signatures.

MiXCR, run by TCRdb on the reads, gives a single entry per CDR3 protein. The sample shows 400,000 to 600,000 distinct CDR3 sequences, about 39% of them seen only once. Material: cultured PBMCs, obtained from culture after CMV antigen stimulation. The TCR sequence derives from a human donor in good health (CMV status not recorded). Some clones in this sample may be carry-over from other donors' samples. The chain is built from TRBV5-6 and TRBJ2-7; either TRBD1 or TRBD2 may supply D (5 bases each). CDR3 in DNA: TGTGCCAGCGGGGACGGCCTTCCGAACGAGCAGTACTTC. Encoded protein: CASGDGLPNEQYF.